This is a list of T cell receptor beta chains from one sample in a study of cytomegalovirus exposure and HLA in healthy donors. The assay was immunoSEQ multiplex PCR, and TCRdb's table has in-frame clones only and misses some. The sample contains more than 90,000 clones, about two thirds of which appear only once. Specimen: PBMCs. Every receptor here comes from a man aged 45-60 years in good health and CMV-seronegative. The CDR3 runs from the conserved cysteine through the conserved F or W.

CDR3 protein	J gene	V gene	CDR3 length
CASQPTNPGQGVFGNTIYF	TRBJ1-3	TRBV30	19
CASSFDRGNTEAFF	TRBJ1-1	TRBV7-8	14
CASSLFSKPDSGNTIYF	TRBJ1-3	TRBV5-6	17
CSVPGQGRTEAFF	TRBJ1-1	TRBV29-1	13
CASSLGSGTGYEQYF	TRBJ2-7	TRBV7-8	15
CSVLDVLRGDNEQFF	TRBJ2-1	TRBV29-1	15
CASSKQGIGQPQHF	TRBJ1-5	TRBV18	14
CSSSQTGYGYTF	TRBJ1-2	TRBV7-9	12
CASSFGTPRAQYF	TRBJ2-3	TRBV7-2	13
CASSRSQGRAETQYF	TRBJ2-5	TRBV9	15
CASSEWTGVSQPQHF	TRBJ1-5	TRBV25-1	15
CASSLQLAGVGNTGELFF	TRBJ2-2	TRBV4-1	18
CASSHSAGYPYEQYF	TRBJ2-7	TRBV7-2	15
CASSLGTSGGPQETQYF	TRBJ2-5	TRBV7-8	17
CASSGPGGNTEAFF	TRBJ1-1	TRBV9	14
CASRTGGLSGANVLTF	TRBJ2-6	TRBV5-4	16
CASSVQGNSDYNEQFF	TRBJ2-1	TRBV6-4	16
CASSLTGETQYF	TRBJ2-5	TRBV5-4	12
CASSLAGTEYNSPLHF	TRBJ1-6	TRBV7-9	16
CASSHDRGTQPQHF	TRBJ1-5	TRBV2	14
CASSPQGNTEAFF	TRBJ1-1	TRBV18	13
CASSMGAYYNEQFF	TRBJ2-1	TRBV19	14
CASSGGQGVAETQYF	TRBJ2-5	TRBV9	15
CASSNTELETQYF	TRBJ2-5	TRBV7-7	13
CASTLDRATYNSPLHF	TRBJ1-6	TRBV5-4	16
CASSLRGGDTQYF	TRBJ2-3	TRBV5-4	13
CASSKLAGGRCFPFYYF	TRBJ2-5	TRBV4-1	17
CAISEALAGVGETQYF	TRBJ2-5	TRBV10-3	16
CASSLQGEDTQYF	TRBJ2-3	TRBV7-9	13
CSVLGLASSYNEQFF	TRBJ2-1	TRBV29-1	15
CASRPSGSHEQYF	TRBJ2-7	TRBV2	13
CATQHRGVGDEQFF	TRBJ2-1	TRBV27	14
CASTPTSGRIGGGYNEQFF	TRBJ2-1	TRBV5-4	19
CASSLYVAGGPREQFF	TRBJ2-1	TRBV27	16
CAWSVSGHQPQHF	TRBJ1-5	TRBV30	13
CASSLDAGREEKFF	TRBJ2-1	TRBV7-3	14
CASSQAAAVGEKLFF	TRBJ1-4	TRBV23-1	15
CASSQEGDRPLDTQYF	TRBJ2-3	TRBV4-1	16
CASSLGIPEELFF	TRBJ1-4	TRBV18	13
CSVPLNRGRGGPRYRNIDGYTF	TRBJ1-2	TRBV29-1	22
CASSLGQGLGQPQHF	TRBJ1-5	TRBV5-1	15
CSVESPFGATRETQYF	TRBJ2-5	TRBV29-1	16
CASSVAGTSYEQYF	TRBJ2-7	TRBV9	14
CASSSQGGGTDTQYF	TRBJ2-3	TRBV5-1	15
CAWSRGGSISGNTIYF	TRBJ1-3	TRBV30	16